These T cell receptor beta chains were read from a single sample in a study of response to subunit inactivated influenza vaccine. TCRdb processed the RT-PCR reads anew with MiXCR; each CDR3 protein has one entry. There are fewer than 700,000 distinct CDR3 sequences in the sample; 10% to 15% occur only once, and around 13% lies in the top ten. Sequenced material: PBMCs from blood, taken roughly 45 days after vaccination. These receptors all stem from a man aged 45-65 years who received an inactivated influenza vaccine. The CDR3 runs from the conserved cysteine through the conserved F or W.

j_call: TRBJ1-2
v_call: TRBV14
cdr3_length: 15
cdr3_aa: CASSLNRAPSYGYTF

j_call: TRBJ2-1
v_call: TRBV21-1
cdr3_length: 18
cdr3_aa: CASSKACRPSPPYNEQFF

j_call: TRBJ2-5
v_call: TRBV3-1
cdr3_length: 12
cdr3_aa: CASSQVGIAQYF

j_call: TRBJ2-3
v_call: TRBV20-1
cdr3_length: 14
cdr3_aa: CSARPPTSTDTQYF

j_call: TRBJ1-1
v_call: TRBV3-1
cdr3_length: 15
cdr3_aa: CASSLGGAANTEAFF

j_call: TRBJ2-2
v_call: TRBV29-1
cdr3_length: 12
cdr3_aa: CSVEGAIGELFF

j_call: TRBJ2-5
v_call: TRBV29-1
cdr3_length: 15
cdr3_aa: CSVELLTRPQETQYF

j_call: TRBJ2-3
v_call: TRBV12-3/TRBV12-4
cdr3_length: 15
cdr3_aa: CASSLHWAQPDTQYF

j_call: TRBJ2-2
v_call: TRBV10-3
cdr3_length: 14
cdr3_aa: CAISPVAGTGELFF

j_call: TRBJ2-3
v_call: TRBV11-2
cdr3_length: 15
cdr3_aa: CASSLVPGSTDTQYF

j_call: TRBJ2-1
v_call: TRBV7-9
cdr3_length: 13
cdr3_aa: CASSLSRINEQFF

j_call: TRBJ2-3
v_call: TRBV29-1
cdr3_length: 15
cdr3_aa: CSVELSGSGTDTQYF

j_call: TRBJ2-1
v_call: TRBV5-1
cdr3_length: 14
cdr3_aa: CASSLGSSDREQFF

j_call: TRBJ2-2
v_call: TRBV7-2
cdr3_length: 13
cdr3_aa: CASSLIREGELFF

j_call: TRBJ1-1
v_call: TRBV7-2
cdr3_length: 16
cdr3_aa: CASSLASTGLATEAFF

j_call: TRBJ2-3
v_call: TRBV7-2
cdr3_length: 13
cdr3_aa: CASSLLWTDTQYF

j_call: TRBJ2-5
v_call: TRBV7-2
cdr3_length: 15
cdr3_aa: CASSLGGSGTETQYF

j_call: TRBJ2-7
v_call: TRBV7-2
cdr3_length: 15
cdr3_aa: CASSPGPGGTYEQYF

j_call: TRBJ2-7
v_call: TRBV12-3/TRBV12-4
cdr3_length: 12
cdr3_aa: CASSSTPRGQYF

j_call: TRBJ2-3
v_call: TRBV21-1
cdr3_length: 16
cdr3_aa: CASSIRREVGTDTQYF

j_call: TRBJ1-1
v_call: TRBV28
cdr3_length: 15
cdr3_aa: CASRWGGSGYTEAFF

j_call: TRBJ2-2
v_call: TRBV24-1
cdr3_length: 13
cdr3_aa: CATGSGVSGELFF

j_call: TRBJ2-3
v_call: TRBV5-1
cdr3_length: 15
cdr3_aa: CASSSGTPGTDTQYF

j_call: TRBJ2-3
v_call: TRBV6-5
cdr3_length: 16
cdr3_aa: CASSYSERGGTDTQYF

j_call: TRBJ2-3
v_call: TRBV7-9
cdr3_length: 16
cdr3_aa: CASSQQLAGVTDTQYF

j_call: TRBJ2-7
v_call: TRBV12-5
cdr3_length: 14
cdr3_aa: CASVLMRPSYEQYF

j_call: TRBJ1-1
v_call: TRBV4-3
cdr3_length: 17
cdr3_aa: CASSQAVDREMNTEAFF

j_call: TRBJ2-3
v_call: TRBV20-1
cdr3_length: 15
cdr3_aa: CSARDPRRSTDTQYF

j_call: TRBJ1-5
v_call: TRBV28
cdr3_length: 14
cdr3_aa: CASRGDSREKPQHF

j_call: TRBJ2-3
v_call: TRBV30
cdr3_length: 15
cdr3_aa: CAWILQGLLSDTQYF

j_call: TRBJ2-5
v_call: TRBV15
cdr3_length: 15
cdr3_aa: CATSRDGYYQETQYF

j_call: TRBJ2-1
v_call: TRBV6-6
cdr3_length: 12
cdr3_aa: CASRREVNEQFF

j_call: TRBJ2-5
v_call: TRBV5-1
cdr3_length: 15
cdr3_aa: CASSLEGPEQETQYF

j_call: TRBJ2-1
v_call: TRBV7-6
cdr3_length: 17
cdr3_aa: CASSVAGTGSSYNEQFF

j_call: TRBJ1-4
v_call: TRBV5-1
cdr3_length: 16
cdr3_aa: CASSLAAAGTGEKLFF

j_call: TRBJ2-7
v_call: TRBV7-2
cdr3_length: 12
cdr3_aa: CASSPPTAEQYF

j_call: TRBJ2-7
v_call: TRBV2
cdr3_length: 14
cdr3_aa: CASSSGTLNYEQYF

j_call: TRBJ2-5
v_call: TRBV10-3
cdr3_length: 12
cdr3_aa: CAISESKETQYF

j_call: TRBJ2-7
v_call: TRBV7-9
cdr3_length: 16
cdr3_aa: CASSLVGQGRTYEQYF

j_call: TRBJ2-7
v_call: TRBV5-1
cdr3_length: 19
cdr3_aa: CASSLGGPRISPVEYEQYF

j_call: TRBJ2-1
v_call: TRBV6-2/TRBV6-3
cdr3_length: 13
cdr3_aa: CASTLSGSHEQFF

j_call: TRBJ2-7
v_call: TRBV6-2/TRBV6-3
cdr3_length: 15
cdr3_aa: CASSSPLDRTYEQYF

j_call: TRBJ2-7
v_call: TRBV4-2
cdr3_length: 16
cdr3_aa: CASSQEGTVGRHEQYF

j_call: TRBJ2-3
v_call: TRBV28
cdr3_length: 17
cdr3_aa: CASSFPLPAGSTDTQYF

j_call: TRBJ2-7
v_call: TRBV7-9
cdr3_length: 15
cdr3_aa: CASSQGGGNPYEQYF

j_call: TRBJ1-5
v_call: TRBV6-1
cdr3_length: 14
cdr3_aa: CASSGQGRKQPQHF

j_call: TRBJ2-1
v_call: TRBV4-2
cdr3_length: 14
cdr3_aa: CASSQSPGPREQFF

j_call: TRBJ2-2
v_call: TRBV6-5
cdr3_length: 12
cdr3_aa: CASGLQPGELFF

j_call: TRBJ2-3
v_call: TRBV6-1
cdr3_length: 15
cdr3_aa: CASSERAGAQDTQYF